The clone carrying this T cell receptor (beta chain) was observed a handful of times. The V gene lost 7 bases and the J gene lost 4 bases, with 17 bases spanning the gap. CDR1 and CDR2 from the germline V gene are SQVTM and ANQGSEA. The CDR3 runs 14 residues. RNA and DNA were co-extracted from about 20-30 mg of unsorted bulk tissue. This sample was included in a study of tumor-infiltrating lymphocytes in primary liver carcinoma. The authors made TCR beta cDNA from about 500 ng total RNA with a constant-region primer. Libraries for TCR beta were built through three nested multiplex PCR rounds, which together made up a slightly modified ARM-PCR procedure. The study ran its first two PCR rounds for around 10 cycles each, using TRBV1-TRBV30 forward primers and a C-beta reverse primer. Each CDR3 protein gets one entry after TCRdb re-called the multiplex PCR reads with MiXCR. The table has roughly 120,000 distinct CDR3 sequences, 60% to 70% seen once.

The clonotype comes from a woman aged 55-69 years with primary liver carcinoma and hepatitis B virus infection. The chain joins TRBV29-1 to TRBJ2-1; possibly TRBD1 or TRBD2 for D (6 bases each). Sequenced: liver tumor tissue from sampling region 1. Subset given: tumor region T1, superior pole. CDR3 bases: TGCAGCGCCATGGCAAGGGGGGATTACAATGAGCAGTTCTTC. Protein sequence: CSAMARGDYNEQFF.